This TCR beta chain was captured in a study of shared clonotypes between healthy human individuals. CD45RO-negative, CCR7-positively selected cells formed the naive CD8 fraction, excluding terminally differentiated effector memory CD45RA+ cells. Comments on this clone: Its antigen remains unidentified.

The study, taken as a whole, reports: When compared with the clonotypes that were shared by all four sorted-subset donors, the non-shared clonotypes turned out to have lower generation probabilities.

Trimming removed 6 bases from V and 6 bases from J; junction bases left unmatched: 17. The CDR3 has 16 residues. The deep-level immunoSEQ assay was used. Per the original methods: ImmunoSEQ junction-only sequences lacked quality scores, so their filtering differed. Using immunoSEQ multiplex PCR, the repertoire was profiled, and TCRdb retains in-frame clones only, with some absent. Clonal size and the V and J genes are those of that table, whereas D and trimming came from the DNA. Of some 2,100,000 clones listed, more than 85% were seen once; the top ten hold about 1.5%. This receptor was obtained from a man between 18 and 29 years old in good health. Some clones in this sample may be carry-over from other donors' samples. Input material: naive CD8+ T cells from PBMCs. This chain connects TRBV23-1 to TRBJ2-7, with 7 bases aligning to TRBD1. TRBV23-1 counts as an open reading frame of uncertain function. Written as DNA, the CDR3 is TGCGCCAGCAGCCCACCGACAGGGATGGTACTCGGCGAGCAGTACTTC. It translates to CASSPPTGMVLGEQYF.